The clone carrying this T cell receptor (beta chain) was seen a handful of times. For the library, individual cDNA molecules each received unique molecular identifiers. MiXCR, applied by TCRdb to the RACE reads, yields one record per CDR3 protein. The sample contains approximately 80,000 distinct CDR3 sequences, roughly 10% of which appear only once. The CDR3 is 17 amino acids. V trimming: 1 base; J trimming: 0 bases; junction bases outside the gene matches: 7. Germline-derived CDR1 and CDR2 are DFQATT and SNEGSKA (reference sequence). The time point is: patch test 1, 2 weeks after DPC sensitization. Treatment reported: therapeutic diphenylcyclopropenone sensitization with weekly scalp DPC. These data are taken from a study of human T cells and chemical hapten exposure. In the study overall: While the approximately 23-week study was under way, patients received diphenylcyclopropenone on the scalp every week. The study traced per-sample TCR yield variation mainly to small differences in pooled library volumes.

The chain is built from TRBV20-1 and TRBJ2-3; 10 bases are shared with TRBD2. The sequencing used whole blood, collected in connection with sensitization to the hapten diphenylcyclopropenone (DPC). The sequence derives from a woman between 45 and 65 years old with alopecia areata. Some clones in this sample may be carry-over from other donors' samples. As DNA, the CDR3 is TGCAGTGCTAGAGGGACTAGCGGAGTCATTAGCACAGATACGCAGTATTTT. The encoded protein is CSARGTSGVISTDTQYF.